These T cell receptor beta chains were read from a single sample in a study of blood T cell repertoires in COVID-19. Sequencing used immunoSEQ multiplex PCR; TCRdb keeps in-frame clones, though not all of them. The sample contains some 150,000 clones, approximately 90% of which appear only once. Sample: peripheral blood. These receptor sequences come from a woman aged 70-85 years with acute or convalescent COVID-19. Each CDR3 is given with its conserved first and last residue. D genes are given only for firm matches. A row's size may be missing; if present it is once, few, many or a size class.

abundance	j_gene	v_gene	d_gene	CDR3nt	CDR3aa
.	TRBJ1-1	TRBV2	TRBD1	TGTGCCAGCAGTGGCGGACAGGGCACTGAAGCTTTCTTT	CASSGGQGTEAFF
.	TRBJ1-6	TRBV7-9	.	TGTGCCAGCAGCACGAGACAGGCTCATAATTCACCCCTCCACTTT	CASSTRQAHNSPLHF
.	TRBJ1-2	TRBV5-6	.	TGTGCCAGCAGCCGCGGCCCTTATAGCTACACCTTC	CASSRGPYSYTF
.	TRBJ2-1	TRBV19	TRBD1	TGTGCCAGTAGTTCTCCGGGACAGGGTTTCTACAATGAGCAGTTCTTC	CASSSPGQGFYNEQFF
.	TRBJ1-2	TRBV7-2	TRBD1	TGTGCCAGCAGCTCAAACATACCACAGGGGGCGGGCTATGGCTACACCTTC	CASSSNIPQGAGYGYTF
.	TRBJ2-5	TRBV18	TRBD2	TGTGCCAGCTCAAAGCGGGGGGGAAGAGAGACCCAGTACTTC	CASSKRGGRETQYF
.	TRBJ1-3	TRBV29-1	.	TGCAGCGTGACATACTCTGGAAACACCATATATTTT	CSVTYSGNTIYF
.	TRBJ2-3	TRBV7-2	TRBD2	TGTGCCAGCAGCCGGGGGGTGGGCACAGATACGCAGTATTTT	CASSRGVGTDTQYF
.	TRBJ2-2	TRBV6-2/TRBV6-3	.	TGTGCCAGCAGTTCACATGCGAACACCGGGGAGCTGTTTTTT	CASSSHANTGELFF
once	TRBJ1-2	TRBV7-2	.	TGTGCCAGCAGCTTGACAGTGGTTGGCGGCTACACCTTC	CASSLTVVGGYTF
.	TRBJ1-2	TRBV21-1	.	TGTGCCAGCAGCAAAGCGGGCAGCCGATCCTATGGCTACACCTTC	CASSKAGSRSYGYTF
.	TRBJ1-5	TRBV5-8	.	TGTGCCAGCAGCCCGGGAGGGCAGGGGAGTCAGCCCCAGCATTTT	CASSPGGQGSQPQHF
once	TRBJ1-2	TRBV5-1	TRBD1	TGCGCCAGCAGCTACGAGACAGGGAGTTTTCGTGGCTACACCTTC	CASSYETGSFRGYTF
.	TRBJ1-2	TRBV12-3/TRBV12-4	TRBD1	TGTGCCAGCAGTCTGACAGGGAATGGCTACACCTTC	CASSLTGNGYTF
.	TRBJ1-3	TRBV6-5	TRBD1	TGTGCCAGCAGTTACTCCCAGGGGGCAGCTGGAAACACCATATATTTT	CASSYSQGAAGNTIYF
.	TRBJ2-5	TRBV3-1/TRBV3-2	.	TGTGCCAGCAGCCAACTTACATACCAAGAGACCCAGTACTTC	CASSQLTYQETQYF
few	TRBJ1-4	TRBV7-9	.	TGTGCCAGCAGCGCGCGTCTTGGTGAAAAACTGTTTTTT	CASSARLGEKLFF
.	TRBJ2-2	TRBV30	.	TGTGCCTGGACTATAACGAACACCGGGGAGCTGTTTTTT	CAWTITNTGELFF
.	TRBJ2-1	TRBV29-1	TRBD2	TGCAGCGTTGCTAGCGGGGCCTACAATGAGCAGTTCTTC	CSVASGAYNEQFF
.	TRBJ1-6	TRBV2	.	TGTGCCAGCAGTGAGGGGGGCTATAATTCACCCCTCCACTTT	CASSEGGYNSPLHF
.	TRBJ1-3	TRBV5-1	.	TGCGCCAGCACCCTCGACGGAGCCCGAAACACCATATATTTT	CASTLDGARNTIYF
.	TRBJ1-6	TRBV5-8	.	TGTGCCAGCAGCTTGATCGGGAGTCGGGCAAATTCACCCCTCCACTTT	CASSLIGSRANSPLHF
.	TRBJ2-6	TRBV2	.	TGTGCCAGCAGTCGGGTGGGACAAAAATCTGGGGCCAACGTCCTGACTTTC	CASSRVGQKSGANVLTF
.	TRBJ2-2	TRBV29-1	TRBD2	TGCAGCGCATCAACCGGGGGGGTGCACACCGGGGAGCTGTTTTTT	CSASTGGVHTGELFF
.	TRBJ1-1	TRBV7-9	.	TGTGCCAGCAGCCCCCCGGGTTTATCTGAAGCTTTCTTT	CASSPPGLSEAFF
.	TRBJ1-6	TRBV2	TRBD1	TGTGCCAGCAGTGCCAAGGACAGGGGCGGAAATTCACCCCTCCACTTT	CASSAKDRGGNSPLHF
.	TRBJ1-6	TRBV7-2	TRBD1	TGTGCCAGCAGCTGGGACAGTCAAAATTCACCCCTCCACTTT	CASSWDSQNSPLHF
once	TRBJ1-2	TRBV6-6	.	TGTGCCAGCAGTACAGACACCTATGGCTACACCTTC	CASSTDTYGYTF
.	TRBJ1-5	TRBV28	.	TGTGCCAGCAGCCGGGGGGGTTGGAGTCAGCCCCAGCATTTT	CASSRGGWSQPQHF
.	TRBJ2-1	TRBV11-2	TRBD2	TGTGCCAGCAGCTTCCCGGGGGGGCGCAGGCAGTTCTTC	CASSFPGGRRQFF
.	TRBJ1-5	TRBV4-1	.	TGCGCCAGCAGCCTATACACCGGCAATCAGCCCCAGCATTTT	CASSLYTGNQPQHF
.	TRBJ2-5	TRBV4-1	TRBD1	TGCGCCAGCAGCCATGACCGGGACAGGGGAATCGAGACCCAGTACTTC	CASSHDRDRGIETQYF
.	TRBJ2-3	TRBV5-1	.	TGCGCCAGCAGCTTGGTCGGTGAGTCGCAGTATTTT	CASSLVGESQYF
.	TRBJ1-3	TRBV13	TRBD1	TGTGCCAGCAGCTTAAGACAGGGTACTGGAAACACCATATATTTT	CASSLRQGTGNTIYF
few	TRBJ1-2	TRBV2	TRBD1	TGTGCCAGCAGTGAGGGGACAGGGGGCCGTTCGAACTATGGCTACACCTTC	CASSEGTGGRSNYGYTF
.	TRBJ1-4	TRBV6-2/TRBV6-3	TRBD1	TGTGCCAGCAGTTCGCGCACGACAGGGGGCATAGGCGGAAAACTGTTTTTT	CASSSRTTGGIGGKLFF
.	TRBJ1-2	TRBV4-1	TRBD1	TGCGCCAGCAGCCAAGAGCCGAGACAGGGAGGCTATGGCTACACCTTC	CASSQEPRQGGYGYTF
.	TRBJ1-2	TRBV12-3/TRBV12-4	TRBD1	TGTGCCAGCAGTGGACAGGGGAGATATGGCTACACCTTC	CASSGQGRYGYTF
.	TRBJ1-3	TRBV3-1/TRBV3-2	.	TGTGCCAGCAGCCTCGGGGGCTCTGGAAACACCATATATTTT	CASSLGGSGNTIYF
.	TRBJ2-1	TRBV9	.	TGTGCCAGCAGCGTAGGGAGCGGAACCTACAATGAGCAGTTCTTC	CASSVGSGTYNEQFF
.	TRBJ2-3	TRBV27	TRBD2	TGTGCCAGCAGTCCAAAGGGGGCGCGCCTAGCGGGGGGGCCAGTGTCAGATACGCAGTATTTT	CASSPKGARLAGGPVSDTQYF